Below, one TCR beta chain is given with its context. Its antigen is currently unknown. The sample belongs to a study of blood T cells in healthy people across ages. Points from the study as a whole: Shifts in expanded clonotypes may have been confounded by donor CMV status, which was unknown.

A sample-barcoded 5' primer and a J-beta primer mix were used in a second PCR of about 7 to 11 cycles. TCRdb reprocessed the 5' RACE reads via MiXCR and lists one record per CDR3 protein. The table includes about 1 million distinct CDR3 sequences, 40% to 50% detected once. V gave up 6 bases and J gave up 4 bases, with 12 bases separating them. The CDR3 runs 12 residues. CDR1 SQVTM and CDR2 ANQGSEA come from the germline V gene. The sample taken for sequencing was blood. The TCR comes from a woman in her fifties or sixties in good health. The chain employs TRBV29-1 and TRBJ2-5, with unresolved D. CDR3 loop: CSVLGVGETQYF. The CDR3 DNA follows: TGCAGCGTCCTGGGTGTGGGAGAGACCCAGTACTTC. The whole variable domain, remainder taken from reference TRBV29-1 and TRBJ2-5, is SAVISQKPSRDICQRGTSLTIQCQVDSQVTMMFWYRQQPGQSLTLIATANQGSEATYESGFVIDKFPISRPNLTFSTLTVSNMSPEDSSIYLCSVLGVGETQYFGPGTRLLVL.